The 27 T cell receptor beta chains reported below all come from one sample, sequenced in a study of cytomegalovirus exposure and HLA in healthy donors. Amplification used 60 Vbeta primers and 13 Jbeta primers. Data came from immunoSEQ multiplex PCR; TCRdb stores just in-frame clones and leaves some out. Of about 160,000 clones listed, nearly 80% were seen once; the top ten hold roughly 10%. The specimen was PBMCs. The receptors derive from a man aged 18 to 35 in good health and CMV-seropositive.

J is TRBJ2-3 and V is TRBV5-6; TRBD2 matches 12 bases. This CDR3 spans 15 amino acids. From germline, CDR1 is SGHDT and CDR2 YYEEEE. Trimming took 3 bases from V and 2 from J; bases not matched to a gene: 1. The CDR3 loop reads CASSWTSGTTDTQYF. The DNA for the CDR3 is TGTGCCAGCAGCTGGACTAGCGGGACCACAGATACGCAGTATTTT.

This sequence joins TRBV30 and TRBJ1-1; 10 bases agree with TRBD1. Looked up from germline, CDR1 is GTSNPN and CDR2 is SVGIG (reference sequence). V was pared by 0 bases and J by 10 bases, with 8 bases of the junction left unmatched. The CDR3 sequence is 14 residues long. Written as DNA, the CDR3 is TGTGCCTGGAGTGTACCTGCGACAGGGGGCCGAGCTTTCTTT. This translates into CAWSVPATGGRAFF.

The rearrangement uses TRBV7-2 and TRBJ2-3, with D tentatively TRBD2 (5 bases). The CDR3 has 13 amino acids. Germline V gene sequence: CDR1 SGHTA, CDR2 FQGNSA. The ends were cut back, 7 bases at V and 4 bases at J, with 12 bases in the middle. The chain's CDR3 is CASNTGFADTQYF. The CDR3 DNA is TGTGCCAGCAATACGGGATTCGCAGATACGCAGTATTTT.

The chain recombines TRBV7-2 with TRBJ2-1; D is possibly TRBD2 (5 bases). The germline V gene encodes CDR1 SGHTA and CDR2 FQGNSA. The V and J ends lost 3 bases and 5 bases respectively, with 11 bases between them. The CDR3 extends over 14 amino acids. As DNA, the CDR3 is TGTGCCAGCAGCTTCCTAACTAGAAACAATGAGCAGTTCTTC. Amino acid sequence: CASSFLTRNNEQFF. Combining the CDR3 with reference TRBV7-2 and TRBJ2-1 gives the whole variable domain GAGVSQSPSNKVTEKGKDVELRCDPISGHTALYWYRQSLGQGLEFLIYFQGNSAPDKSGLPSDRFSAERTGGSVSTLTIQRTQQEDSAVYLCASSFLTRNNEQFFGPGTRLTVL.

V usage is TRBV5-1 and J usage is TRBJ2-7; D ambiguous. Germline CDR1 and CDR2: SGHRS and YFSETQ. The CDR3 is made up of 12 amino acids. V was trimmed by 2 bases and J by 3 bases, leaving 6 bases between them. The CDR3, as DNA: TGCGCCAGCAGCTTCGACAACTACGAGCAGTACTTC. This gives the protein CASSFDNYEQYF.

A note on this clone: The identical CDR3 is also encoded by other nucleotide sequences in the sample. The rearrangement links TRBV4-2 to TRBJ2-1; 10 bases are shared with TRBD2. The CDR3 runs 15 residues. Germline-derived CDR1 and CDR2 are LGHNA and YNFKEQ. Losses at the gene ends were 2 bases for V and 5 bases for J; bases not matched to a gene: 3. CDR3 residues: CASSQLAGGNNEQFF. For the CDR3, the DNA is TGTGCCAGCAGCCAATTAGCGGGAGGTAACAATGAGCAGTTCTTC.

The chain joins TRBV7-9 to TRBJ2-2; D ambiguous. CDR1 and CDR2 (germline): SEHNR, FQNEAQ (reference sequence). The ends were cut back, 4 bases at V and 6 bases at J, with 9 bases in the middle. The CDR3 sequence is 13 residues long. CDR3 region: CASSSETAGELFF. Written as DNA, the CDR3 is TGTGCCAGCAGCTCTGAAACGGCCGGGGAGCTGTTTTTT. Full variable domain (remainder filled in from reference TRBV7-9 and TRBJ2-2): DTGVSQNPRHKITKRGQNVTFRCDPISEHNRLYWYRQTLGQGPEFLTYFQNEAQLEKSRLLSDRFSAERPKGSFSTLEIQRTEQGDSAMYLCASSSETAGELFFGEGSRLTVL.

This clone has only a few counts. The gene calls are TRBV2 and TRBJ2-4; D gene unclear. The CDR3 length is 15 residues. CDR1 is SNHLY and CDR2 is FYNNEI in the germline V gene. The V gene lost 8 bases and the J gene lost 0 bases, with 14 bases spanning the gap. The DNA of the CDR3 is TGTGCCAGCGCGGCTTTGCTGATAGCCAAAAACATTCAGTACTTC. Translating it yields CASAALLIAKNIQYF.

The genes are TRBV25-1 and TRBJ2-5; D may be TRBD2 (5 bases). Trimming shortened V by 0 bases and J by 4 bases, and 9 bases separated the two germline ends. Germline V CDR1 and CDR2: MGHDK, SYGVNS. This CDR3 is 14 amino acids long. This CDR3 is CASSEYRGRETQYF. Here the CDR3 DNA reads TGTGCCAGCAGTGAATATCGGGGTCGAGAGACCCAGTACTTC.

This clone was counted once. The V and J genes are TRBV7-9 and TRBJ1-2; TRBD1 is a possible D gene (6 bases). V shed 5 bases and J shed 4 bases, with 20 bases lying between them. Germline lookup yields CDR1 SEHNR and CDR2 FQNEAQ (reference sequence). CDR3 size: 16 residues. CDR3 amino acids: CASSPSLGHLPYGYTF. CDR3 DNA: TGTGCCAGCAGCCCTTCCCTGGGACACCTTCCCTATGGCTACACCTTC.

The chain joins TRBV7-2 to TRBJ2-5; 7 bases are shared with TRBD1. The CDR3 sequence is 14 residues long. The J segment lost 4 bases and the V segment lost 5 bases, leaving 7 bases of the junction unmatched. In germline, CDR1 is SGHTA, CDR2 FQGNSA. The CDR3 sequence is CASSPRTGLETQYF. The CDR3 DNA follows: TGTGCCAGCAGCCCCCGGACAGGTTTAGAGACCCAGTACTTC.

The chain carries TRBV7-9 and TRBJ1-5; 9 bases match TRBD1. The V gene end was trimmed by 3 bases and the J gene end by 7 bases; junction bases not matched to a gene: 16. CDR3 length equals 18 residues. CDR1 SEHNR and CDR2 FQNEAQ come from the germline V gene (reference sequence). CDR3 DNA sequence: TGTGCCAGCAGCTTTGGGACAGGGACACACGGCGCCCAGCAGCCCCAGCATTTT. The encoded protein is CASSFGTGTHGAQQPQHF.

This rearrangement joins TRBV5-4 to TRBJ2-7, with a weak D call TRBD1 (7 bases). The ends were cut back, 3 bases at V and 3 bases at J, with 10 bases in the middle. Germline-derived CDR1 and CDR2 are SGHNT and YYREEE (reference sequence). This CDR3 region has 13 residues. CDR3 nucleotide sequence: TGTGCCAGCAGCTCGGGGGACAGCTACGAGCAGTACTTC. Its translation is CASSSGDSYEQYF. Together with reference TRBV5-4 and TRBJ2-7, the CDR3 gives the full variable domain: ETGVTQSPTHLIKTRGQQVTLRCSSQSGHNTVSWYQQALGQGPQFIFQYYREEENGRGNFPPRFSGLQFPNYSSELNVNALELDDSALYLCASSSGDSYEQYFGPGTRLTVT.

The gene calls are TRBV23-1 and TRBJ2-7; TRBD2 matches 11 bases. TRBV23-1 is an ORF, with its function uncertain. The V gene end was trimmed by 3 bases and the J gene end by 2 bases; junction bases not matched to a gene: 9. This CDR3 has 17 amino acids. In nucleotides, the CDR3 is TGCGCCAGCAGTCATAGATTCGGGACTAGCGGAGCCTACGAGCAGTACTTC. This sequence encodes CASSHRFGTSGAYEQYF.

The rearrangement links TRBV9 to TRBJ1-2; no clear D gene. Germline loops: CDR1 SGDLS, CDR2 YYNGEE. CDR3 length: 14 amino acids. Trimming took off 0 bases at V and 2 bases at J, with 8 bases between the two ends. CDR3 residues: CASSVDGKNYGYTF. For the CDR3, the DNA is TGTGCCAGCAGCGTAGATGGCAAAAACTATGGCTACACCTTC.

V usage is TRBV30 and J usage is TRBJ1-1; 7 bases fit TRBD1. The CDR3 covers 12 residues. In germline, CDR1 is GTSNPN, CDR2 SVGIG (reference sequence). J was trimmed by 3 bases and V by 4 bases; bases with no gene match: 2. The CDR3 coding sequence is TGTGCCTGGACAGGGGGTCACACTGAAGCTTTCTTT. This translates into CAWTGGHTEAFF.

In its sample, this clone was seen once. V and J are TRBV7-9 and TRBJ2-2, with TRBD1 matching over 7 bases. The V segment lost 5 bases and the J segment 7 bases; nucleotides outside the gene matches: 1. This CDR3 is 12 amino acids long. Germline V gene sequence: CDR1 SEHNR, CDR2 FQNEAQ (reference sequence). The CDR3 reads CASSAGGGELFF. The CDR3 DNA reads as TGTGCCAGCAGCGCAGGGGGCGGGGAGCTGTTTTTT.

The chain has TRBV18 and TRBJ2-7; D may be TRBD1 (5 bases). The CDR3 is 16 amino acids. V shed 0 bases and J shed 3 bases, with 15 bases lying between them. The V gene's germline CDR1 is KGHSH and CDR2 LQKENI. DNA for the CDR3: TGTGCCAGCTCACCACCATCCGGGCAGGGCGGCTACGAGCAGTACTTC. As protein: CASSPPSGQGGYEQYF. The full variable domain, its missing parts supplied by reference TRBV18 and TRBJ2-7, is NAGVMQNPRHLVRRRGQEARLRCSPMKGHSHVYWYRQLPEEGLKFMVYLQKENIIDESGMPKERFSAEFPKEGPSILRIQQVVRGDSAAYFCASSPPSGQGGYEQYFGPGTRLTVT.

CDR3 sequence: CASSEGQAEGYTF. The CDR3 DNA reads TGTGCCAGCAGCGAAGGACAGGCGGAAGGCTACACCTTC. This chain uses TRBV5-4 with TRBJ1-2, with 7 bases aligning to TRBD1. CDR3 length: 13 amino acids. CDR1 SGHNT and CDR2 YYREEE come from the germline V gene (reference sequence). The V segment lost 4 bases and the J segment 8 bases; nucleotides outside the gene matches: 8.

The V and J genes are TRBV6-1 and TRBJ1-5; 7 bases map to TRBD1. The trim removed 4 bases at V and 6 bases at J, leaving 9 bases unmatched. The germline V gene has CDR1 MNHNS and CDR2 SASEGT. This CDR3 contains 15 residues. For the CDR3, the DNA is TGTGCCAGCAGTGGTTGGCAGGGGGTGAGTCAGCCCCAGCATTTT. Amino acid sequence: CASSGWQGVSQPQHF.

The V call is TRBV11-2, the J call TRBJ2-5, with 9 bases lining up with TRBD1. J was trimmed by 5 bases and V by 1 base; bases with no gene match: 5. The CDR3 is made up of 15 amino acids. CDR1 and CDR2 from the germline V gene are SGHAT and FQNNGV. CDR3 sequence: CASSLGQGEPETQYF. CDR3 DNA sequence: TGTGCCAGCAGCTTAGGACAGGGGGAACCCGAGACCCAGTACTTC.

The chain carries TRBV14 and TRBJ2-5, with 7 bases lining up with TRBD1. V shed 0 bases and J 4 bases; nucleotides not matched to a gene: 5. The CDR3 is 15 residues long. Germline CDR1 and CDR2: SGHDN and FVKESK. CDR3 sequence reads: CASSQDLNRGETQYF. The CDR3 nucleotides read TGTGCCAGCAGCCAAGATCTCAACAGGGGAGAGACCCAGTACTTC.

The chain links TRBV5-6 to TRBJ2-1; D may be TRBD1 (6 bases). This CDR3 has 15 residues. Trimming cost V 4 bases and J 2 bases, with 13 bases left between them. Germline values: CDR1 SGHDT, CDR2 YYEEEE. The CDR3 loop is CASSLDRRTYNEQFF. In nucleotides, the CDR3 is TGTGCCAGCAGCCTTGACAGGAGGACCTACAATGAGCAGTTCTTC.

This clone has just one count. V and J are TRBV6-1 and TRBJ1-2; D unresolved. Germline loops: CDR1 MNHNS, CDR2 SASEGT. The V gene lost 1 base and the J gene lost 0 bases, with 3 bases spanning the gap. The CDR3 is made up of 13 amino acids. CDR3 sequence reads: CASSEVTNYGYTF. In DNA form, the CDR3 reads TGTGCCAGCAGTGAAGTCACTAACTATGGCTACACCTTC.

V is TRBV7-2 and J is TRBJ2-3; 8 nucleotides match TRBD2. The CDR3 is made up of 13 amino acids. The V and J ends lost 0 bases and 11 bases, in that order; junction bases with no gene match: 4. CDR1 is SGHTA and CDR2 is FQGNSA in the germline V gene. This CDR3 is CASSLAGRGGQYF. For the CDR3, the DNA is TGTGCCAGCAGCTTAGCTGGACGGGGGGGGCAGTATTTT.

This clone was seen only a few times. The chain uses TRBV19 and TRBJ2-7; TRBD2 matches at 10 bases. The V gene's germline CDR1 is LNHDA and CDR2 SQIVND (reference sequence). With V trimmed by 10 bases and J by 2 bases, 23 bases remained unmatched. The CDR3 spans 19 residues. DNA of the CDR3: TGTGCCACACGAACAAATGGGGGAGCTAGCGGGAGAAACCCCTACGAGCAGTACTTC. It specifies CATRTNGGASGRNPYEQYF.

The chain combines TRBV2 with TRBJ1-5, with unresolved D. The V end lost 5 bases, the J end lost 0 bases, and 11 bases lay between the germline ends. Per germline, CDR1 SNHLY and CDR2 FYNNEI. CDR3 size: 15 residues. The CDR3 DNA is TGTGCCAGCAGTTTGCGCGACTTTAGCAATCAGCCCCAGCATTTT. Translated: CASSLRDFSNQPQHF.